These T cell receptor beta chains were read from a single sample in a study of control samples from healthy donors and cancer patients. Only in-frame clones appear in the TCRdb table, and some are missing; sequencing was by immunoSEQ multiplex PCR. The table includes about 120,000 clones, around 87% detected once. Sequenced input: blood. The receptors originated from a man aged 60-69 years in good health. Both conserved end residues are part of each CDR3. The order of the fields is V gene, J gene, clone size, D gene, CDR3 DNA, CDR3 protein. A D gene is named only where the DNA matches it firmly. Not every row has a clone size; where given, it reads once, few, many or a size class.

V: TRBV6-6; J: TRBJ2-7; size: NA; D: TRBD2; DNA: TGTGCCAGCAGTTATTCGATCGGACTAGCGGGGAACGAGCAGTACTTC; CDR3: CASSYSIGLAGNEQYF
V: TRBV19; J: TRBJ2-7; size: NA; D: TRBD1; DNA: TGTGCCAGTAGGCCGGGACAGGCCTACGAGCAGTACTTC; CDR3: CASRPGQAYEQYF
V: TRBV9; J: TRBJ1-2; size: NA; D: TRBD1; DNA: TGTGCCAGCAGCGTAGAGGAGGGGGCCCGGATAAATGGCTACACCTTC; CDR3: CASSVEEGARINGYTF
V: TRBV27; J: TRBJ2-3; size: NA; D: TRBD2; DNA: TGTGCCAGCGGACCGACTAGCGGGGGGGCCGCCGCAGATACGCAGTATTTT; CDR3: CASGPTSGGAAADTQYF
V: TRBV7-3; J: TRBJ2-7; size: NA; D: TRBD1; DNA: TGTGCCAGCAGCGTGTACAGGGGCTACGAGCAGTACTTC; CDR3: CASSVYRGYEQYF
V: TRBV7-6; J: TRBJ1-1; size: NA; D: TRBD1; DNA: TGTGCCAGCAGCCCTGGACAGGGGAATCCTGAAGCTTTCTTT; CDR3: CASSPGQGNPEAFF
V: TRBV19; J: TRBJ1-4; size: NA; D: NA; DNA: TGTGCCAGTAGTCACAGGAACGAAAAACTGTTTTTT; CDR3: CASSHRNEKLFF
V: TRBV6-1; J: TRBJ2-3; size: NA; D: NA; DNA: TGTGCCAGCAGTGAAGGTAATAGGATCGGCGCAGATACGCAGTATTTT; CDR3: CASSEGNRIGADTQYF
V: TRBV5-1; J: TRBJ1-4; size: NA; D: NA; DNA: TGCGCCAGCAGCTTGGGTACCGGGCCCGGGGCTAATGAAAAACTGTTTTTT; CDR3: CASSLGTGPGANEKLFF
V: TRBV10-3; J: TRBJ2-1; size: NA; D: NA; DNA: TGTGCCATCAGTGCAGGGGGGGCCCCTACCTACAATGAGCAGTTCTTC; CDR3: CAISAGGAPTYNEQFF
V: TRBV9; J: TRBJ1-6; size: few; D: NA; DNA: TGTGCCAGCAGCGTAGCCCCAGGGTCAGATTCACCCCTCCACTTT; CDR3: CASSVAPGSDSPLHF
V: TRBV28; J: TRBJ1-6; size: few; D: NA; DNA: TGTGCCAGCAGTTTCTCAGGGTATAATTCACCCCTCCACTTT; CDR3: CASSFSGYNSPLHF
V: TRBV28; J: TRBJ2-3; size: NA; D: NA; DNA: TGTGCCAGCAGTTTAAGGCCTCGGACAGTCCGGACAGATACGCAGTATTTT; CDR3: CASSLRPRTVRTDTQYF
V: TRBV20-1; J: TRBJ1-1; size: once; D: NA; DNA: TGCAGTGCTAGTCACCCGGTCGATTACACTGAAGCTTTCTTT; CDR3: CSASHPVDYTEAFF
V: TRBV4-1; J: TRBJ2-6; size: NA; D: TRBD1; DNA: TGCGCCAGCAGCCAAGATGGGGGACAGCGAGTGAGCTCTGGGGCCAACGTCCTGACTTTC; CDR3: CASSQDGGQRVSSGANVLTF
V: TRBV7-9; J: TRBJ1-2; size: NA; D: TRBD1; DNA: TGTGCCAGCAGTATCCGGCGGACAGGGGTGGGCTACACCTTC; CDR3: CASSIRRTGVGYTF
V: TRBV3-1/TRBV3-2; J: TRBJ2-2; size: NA; D: TRBD2; DNA: TGTGCCAGCAGCAGACTAGCGGGGGGATCGGGGATTTATCCCGGGGAGCTGTTTTTT; CDR3: CASSRLAGGSGIYPGELFF
V: TRBV29-1; J: TRBJ1-1; size: NA; D: NA; DNA: TGCAGCGTTGAAGATTACCTCTATGGGTACACTGAAGCTTTCTTT; CDR3: CSVEDYLYGYTEAFF
V: TRBV6-1; J: TRBJ1-2; size: NA; D: NA; DNA: TGTGCCAGCAGTGTAAGTGTTGTCGGAGCCCCAGCTAACTATGGCTACACCTTC; CDR3: CASSVSVVGAPANYGYTF
V: TRBV24-1; J: TRBJ1-4; size: NA; D: NA; DNA: TGTGCCACCAGTAGGAGAGGTGAAAAACTGTTTTTT; CDR3: CATSRRGEKLFF
V: TRBV5-1; J: TRBJ2-2; size: NA; D: NA; DNA: TGCGCCAGCAGCTTTCAACCCGGGGAGCTGTTTTTT; CDR3: CASSFQPGELFF
V: TRBV9; J: TRBJ2-2; size: NA; D: NA; DNA: TGTGCCAGCAGCGTACTTGACAGCGCGAACACCGGGGAGCTGTTTTTT; CDR3: CASSVLDSANTGELFF
V: TRBV6-6; J: TRBJ1-3; size: NA; D: TRBD1; DNA: TGTGCCAGCAGGTCCCCCGGGACAGGGGTTTTT; CDR3: CASRSPGTGVF
V: TRBV6-1; J: TRBJ1-2; size: NA; D: TRBD1; DNA: TGTGCCAGCAGTGAAGCGGGGACAGTTTGGTATGGCTACACCTTC; CDR3: CASSEAGTVWYGYTF
V: TRBV9; J: TRBJ1-5; size: NA; D: NA; DNA: TGTGCCAGCAGCGTAGGCACAGGGAACAATCAGCCCCAGCATTTT; CDR3: CASSVGTGNNQPQHF
V: TRBV18; J: TRBJ1-1; size: NA; D: TRBD1; DNA: TGTGCCACCACACAAAGACAGGGGCCCCCCGGAACTGAAGCTTTCTTT; CDR3: CATTQRQGPPGTEAFF
V: TRBV9; J: TRBJ1-1; size: NA; D: NA; DNA: TGTGCCAGCAGCGTCGCCGGGAGTACCAACACTGAAGCTTTCTTT; CDR3: CASSVAGSTNTEAFF
V: TRBV6-2/TRBV6-3; J: TRBJ2-3; size: few; D: TRBD2; DNA: TGTGCCAGCAGTATCCGACCGGGGGGGCCTGATACGCAGTATTTT; CDR3: CASSIRPGGPDTQYF
V: TRBV7-6; J: TRBJ2-2; size: NA; D: NA; DNA: TGTGCCAGCAGCTCGGTCAGTTCACGCGCGGCCGGGGAGCTGTTTTTT; CDR3: CASSSVSSRAAGELFF
V: TRBV2; J: TRBJ2-5; size: NA; D: TRBD2; DNA: TGTGCCAGCAAGCTAGGACTAGCGGGTCAAGGAGGGACCCAGTACTTC; CDR3: CASKLGLAGQGGTQYF
V: TRBV5-6; J: TRBJ2-2; size: few; D: NA; DNA: TGTGCCAGCAGCTTGCCCGGGGGCTTATCCGGGGAGCTGTTTTTT; CDR3: CASSLPGGLSGELFF
V: TRBV7-2; J: TRBJ1-6; size: NA; D: NA; DNA: TGTGCCAGCAGCTTCCGACAGGATAATTCACCCCTCCACTTT; CDR3: CASSFRQDNSPLHF
V: TRBV20-1; J: TRBJ2-7; size: NA; D: NA; DNA: TGCAGTGCTGGGACTGATGGAGAGCAGTACTTC; CDR3: CSAGTDGEQYF
V: TRBV7-8; J: TRBJ1-5; size: NA; D: TRBD1; DNA: TGTGCCAGCAGGGAACAGGGGAGCAATCAGCCCCAGCATTTT; CDR3: CASREQGSNQPQHF
V: TRBV4-1; J: TRBJ1-5; size: NA; D: NA; DNA: TGCGCCAGCAGCCAAGGGATCATATTAAGCAATCAGCCCCAGCATTTT; CDR3: CASSQGIILSNQPQHF
V: TRBV19; J: TRBJ1-2; size: NA; D: TRBD1; DNA: TGTGCCAGTAGTATCGAACAGGGGGCTAACTATGGCTACACCTTC; CDR3: CASSIEQGANYGYTF
V: TRBV2; J: TRBJ2-2; size: NA; D: TRBD2; DNA: TGTGCCCGGGGGCGCGGGGGGGCCGAGACGACCGGGGAGCTGTTTTTT; CDR3: CARGRGGAETTGELFF
V: TRBV7-2; J: TRBJ1-4; size: NA; D: NA; DNA: TGTGCCAGCAGCTTACAGGAAAGGATGGGAAAACTGTTTTTT; CDR3: CASSLQERMGKLFF
V: TRBV19; J: TRBJ1-5; size: NA; D: TRBD1; DNA: TGTGCCAGTAGGGTTACCCTGACAGGGGACCAGCCCCAGCATTTT; CDR3: CASRVTLTGDQPQHF
V: TRBV6-4; J: TRBJ1-2; size: NA; D: NA; DNA: TGTGCCAGCAGTGACGGGCAGAGCCCCCGCTACACCTTC; CDR3: CASSDGQSPRYTF